These T cell receptor beta chains were read from a single sample in a study of radiation and T cells in renal cell carcinoma. This table comes from immunoSEQ multiplex PCR, and its TCRdb copy is limited to in-frame clones, with some not included. The table shows about 95,000 clones, with 86% occurring only once. This material consisted of blood, taken from a patient whose treatment included radiotherapy and nephrectomy. Receptor source: a man aged 45 to 65 with renal cell carcinoma. Each CDR3 is given with its conserved first and last residue. The D gene is left open where the match is weak. Size values are once, few and many counts, or a class for expanded clones, and some rows have none.

clone_size	v_call	j_call	d_call	cdr3_nt	cdr3_aa
once	TRBV7-8	TRBJ2-1	TRBD1	TGTGCCAGCAGCTTTGGGACAGGGGCATACAATGAGCAGTTCTTC	CASSFGTGAYNEQFF
once	TRBV4-1	TRBJ2-4	TRBD2	TGCGCCAGCAGCGCCCAATGGTCCGGGGAGGGAAACATTCAGTACTTC	CASSAQWSGEGNIQYF
-	TRBV6-5	TRBJ2-3	-	TGTGCCGCCCGAGGGTTCGTTCGGGGCACAGATACGCAGTATTTT	CAARGFVRGTDTQYF
few	TRBV19	TRBJ2-7	-	TGTGCCAGTAGTAACAGGGAGGGCGAGCAGTACTTC	CASSNREGEQYF
-	TRBV20-1	TRBJ2-5	-	TGCAGTGCGGGACATCAAGAGACCCAGTACTTC	CSAGHQETQYF
few	TRBV7-3	TRBJ2-5	TRBD2	TGTGCCAGCAGCTTTCTAGCGGGAGGCCAAGAGACCCAGTACTTC	CASSFLAGGQETQYF
-	TRBV27	TRBJ2-2	-	TGTGCCAGCAGTCCTGAGGGGGGCCGAGTCGGGGAGCTGTTTTTT	CASSPEGGRVGELFF
-	TRBV2	TRBJ1-5	-	TGTGCCAGCAGTGGCCGAGGGGGGGGCCAGCCCCAGCATTTT	CASSGRGGGQPQHF
-	TRBV18	TRBJ1-2	-	TGTGCCAGCGTTACAGGGACTTTGGGCTATGGCTACACCTTC	CASVTGTLGYGYTF
-	TRBV5-1	TRBJ2-7	TRBD2	TGCGCCAGCAGTTTTAGCAGCGGGGGCTCTCCTCCCTCCTACGAGCAGTACTTC	CASSFSSGGSPPSYEQYF
-	TRBV4-1	TRBJ2-5	TRBD2	TGCGCCAGCAGCCAAGCCCTTCTAGCGGGGGAAGAGACCCAGTACTTC	CASSQALLAGEETQYF
-	TRBV5-1	TRBJ2-7	-	TGCGCCAGCAGCTTGGTACAGGGAAACGAGCAGTACTTC	CASSLVQGNEQYF
-	TRBV5-6	TRBJ2-1	-	TGTGCCAGCAGGGGTAGGGGGGGAAAATACAATGAGCAGTTCTTC	CASRGRGGKYNEQFF
-	TRBV7-2	TRBJ2-1	-	TGTGCCAGCAGCTTAGGAGGGCATGAGCAGTTCTTC	CASSLGGHEQFF
few	TRBV6-6	TRBJ1-1	TRBD1	TGTGCCAGCCAGGGGGCCACTGAAGCTTTCTTT	CASQGATEAFF
-	TRBV6-5	TRBJ1-5	-	TGTGCCAGCAGTTACTCGTCCAGGGTAGACCAGCCCCAGCATTTT	CASSYSSRVDQPQHF
-	TRBV19	TRBJ1-2	-	TGTGCCAGTAGTATTGGGGGAAACTATGGCTACACCTTC	CASSIGGNYGYTF
-	TRBV4-2	TRBJ2-3	-	TGTGCCAGCAGCCAAGACCGCCTGAGGGATACGCAGTATTTT	CASSQDRLRDTQYF
-	TRBV7-9	TRBJ1-1	-	TGTGCCAGCAGCTTCGAGGAGTACAGCGGAGCTTTCTTT	CASSFEEYSGAFF
-	TRBV18	TRBJ2-2	-	TGTGCCAGCTCACCACCGGGGAACACCGGGGAGCTGTTTTTT	CASSPPGNTGELFF
-	TRBV7-2	TRBJ2-7	TRBD1	TGTGCCAGCAGCTCTCCGGACAGGGGGGACTACGAGCAGTACTTC	CASSSPDRGDYEQYF
-	TRBV5-1	TRBJ2-7	TRBD1	TGCGCCAGCAGCTTCGGGACAGGGACTTACGAGCAGTACTTC	CASSFGTGTYEQYF
-	TRBV6-5	TRBJ1-1	-	TGTGCCAGCAGTAACCAGAACACTGAAGCTTTCTTT	CASSNQNTEAFF
-	TRBV5-1	TRBJ1-4	-	TGCGCCAGCAGATTGGGGGGCGCGGAGGAAAAACTGTTTTTT	CASRLGGAEEKLFF
-	TRBV4-3	TRBJ1-2	-	TGCGCCAGCAGCCAAGAGTACGGCGTATACTATGGCTACACCTTC	CASSQEYGVYYGYTF
-	TRBV28	TRBJ1-6	-	TGTGCCAGCGAAGACCGGAGCTCCTATAATTCACCCCTCCACTTT	CASEDRSSYNSPLHF
once	TRBV15	TRBJ2-1	-	TGTGCCACCAGCAGCCCACCTGGAGGGGGGCAGTTCTTC	CATSSPPGGGQFF
-	TRBV27	TRBJ2-7	-	TGTGCCAGCAGTTTAGGTGGGGATTTTTCCTACGAGCAGTACTTC	CASSLGGDFSYEQYF
-	TRBV2	TRBJ2-5	-	TGTGCCAGCAGTGATCCCGGGGTAAGAGAGACCCAGTACTTC	CASSDPGVRETQYF
-	TRBV19	TRBJ2-1	-	TGTGCCAGTAACAATGGGGGTTGGGAGCAGTTCTTC	CASNNGGWEQFF
-	TRBV19	TRBJ2-2	TRBD1	TGTGCCAGTAGACCGGGACAGGGAGGTTTCGGGGAGCTGTTTTTT	CASRPGQGGFGELFF
once	TRBV15	TRBJ2-7	-	TGTGCCACCAGCAGAGATTATAGAACCTCCTACGAGCAGTACTTC	CATSRDYRTSYEQYF
-	TRBV27	TRBJ2-1	-	TGTGCCAGCAGTCCCCCAGGGGTCTGGGAGCAGTTCTTC	CASSPPGVWEQFF
-	TRBV9	TRBJ1-6	-	TGTGCCAGTTCAGACCACCGAGGGAATTCACCCCTCCACTTT	CASSDHRGNSPLHF
-	TRBV19	TRBJ2-5	-	TGTGCCAGTAGTGCAGGGGATACGGAGACCCAGTACTTC	CASSAGDTETQYF